The 5 T cell receptor beta chains listed next were all sequenced from one sample in a study of T cells in Graves' hyperthyroidism and ophthalmopathy. RNA transcripts yielded amplified TCR beta CDR3 regions. Initially, a first-round RT-PCR of the TCR CDR3 employed the HTBI primer set. In TCRdb, the multiplex PCR reads were re-called with MiXCR into one record per CDR3 protein. The sample includes about 700,000 distinct CDR3 sequences, 13% to 15% seen only once; the top ten take roughly 10%. Sequenced input: blood. The origin of the receptors is a woman between 18 and 29 years old with Graves' hyperthyroidism.

Ten or more counts support this clonotype. This chain links TRBV3-1 with TRBJ1-1; 9 bases map to TRBD1. Per the germline V gene, CDR1 is LGHDT and CDR2 is YNNKEL (reference sequence). CDR3 length: 14 amino acids. After removal of 3 bases from V and 4 bases from J, the junction contained 3 bases not matched to a gene. CDR3 sequence: CASSQLGQGTEAFF. CDR3 coding DNA: TGTGCCAGCAGCCAGTTGGGACAGGGCACTGAAGCTTTCTTT.

This clonotype was counted only a few times. This chain links TRBV24-1 with TRBJ2-7, with D possibly being TRBD1 (5 bases). Trimming pared 2 bases from V and 3 bases from J, leaving 7 bases between. Looked up from germline, CDR1 is KGHDR and CDR2 is SFDVKD. The CDR3 extends over 13 amino acids. CDR3 loop: CATSDSDIYEQYF. CDR3 DNA: TGTGCCACCAGTGATTCGGACATCTACGAGCAGTACTTC.

The chain links TRBV28 to TRBJ2-3; either TRBD1 or TRBD2 may fit D (5 bases each). Germline V gene data show CDR1 as MDHEN and CDR2 as SYDVKM. The germline V and J ends were trimmed by 6 bases and 2 bases, with 18 bases remaining between them. This CDR3 has 16 amino acids. The CDR3 sequence is CASRGESRAATDTQYF. The CDR3 DNA sequence: TGTGCCAGCAGGGGGGAATCACGGGCAGCCACAGATACGCAGTATTTT.

This clonotype was counted a few times. The genes are TRBV7-9 and TRBJ1-4; 7 bases are shared with TRBD1. This CDR3 comprises 21 residues. J gave up 0 bases and V 3 bases, and 19 bases lay outside the gene matches. Germline assignment: CDR1 SEHNR and CDR2 FQNEAQ (reference sequence). As DNA, the CDR3 is TGTGCCAGCAGCTTGGCCCGAAAAATCACCGGGACAGTCACAACTAATGAAAAACTGTTTTTT. Translated: CASSLARKITGTVTTNEKLFF. Drawing the rest from reference TRBV7-9 and TRBJ1-4, the complete variable domain is DTGVSQNPRHKITKRGQNVTFRCDPISEHNRLYWYRQTLGQGPEFLTYFQNEAQLEKSRLLSDRFSAERPKGSFSTLEIQRTEQGDSAMYLCASSLARKITGTVTTNEKLFFGSGTQLSVL.

This clonotype has a count of ten or more. The chain uses TRBV27 and TRBJ1-2, with 7 nucleotides matching TRBD1. The trim removed 4 bases at V and 4 bases at J, leaving 3 bases unmatched. Germline V gene lookup returns CDR1 MNHEY and CDR2 SMNVEV (reference sequence). This CDR3 comprises 13 residues. CDR3 DNA: TGTGCCAGCAGTTCGAGACAGGGCTATGGCTACACCTTC. Amino acids: CASSSRQGYGYTF.